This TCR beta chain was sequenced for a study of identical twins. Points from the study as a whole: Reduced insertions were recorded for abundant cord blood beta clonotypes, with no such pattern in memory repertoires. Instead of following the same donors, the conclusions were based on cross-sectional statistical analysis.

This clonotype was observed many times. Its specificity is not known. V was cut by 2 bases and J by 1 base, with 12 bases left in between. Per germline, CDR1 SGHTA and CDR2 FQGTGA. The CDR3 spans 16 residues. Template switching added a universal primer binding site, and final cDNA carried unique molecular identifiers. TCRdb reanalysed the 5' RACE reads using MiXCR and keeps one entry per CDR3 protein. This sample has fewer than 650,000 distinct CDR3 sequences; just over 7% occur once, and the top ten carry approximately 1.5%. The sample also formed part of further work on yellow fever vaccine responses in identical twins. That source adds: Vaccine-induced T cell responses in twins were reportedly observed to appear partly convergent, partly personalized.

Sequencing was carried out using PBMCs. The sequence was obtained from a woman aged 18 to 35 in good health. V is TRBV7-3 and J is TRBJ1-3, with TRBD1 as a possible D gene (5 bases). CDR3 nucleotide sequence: TGTGCCAGCAGCTTAGCGGGGCCCTATTCTGGAAACACCATATATTTT. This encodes CASSLAGPYSGNTIYF.